This entry lists 11 T cell receptor beta chains sequenced from one sample in a study of CD8+CD57+ T cells in acquired aplastic anemia. It was patients with CD8+CD57+ cell expansion by flow cytometry who were chosen for sequencing. Genomic DNA acted as the template from which TCR beta VDJ combination and CDR3 sequence profiling were carried out. A single record per CDR3 protein comes from TCRdb applying MiXCR to the reads. The sample has some 150,000 distinct CDR3 sequences, approximately 52% seen once. The sample taken for sequencing was sorted CD4+, CD8+, or CD8+CD57+ T cells (not recorded which) from PBMCs. The receptors originated from a human donor with aplastic anemia.

This clonotype was detected only a few times. A much larger clone is a single base away; this may be a read error. The chain joins TRBV19 to TRBJ1-1, with a weak D call TRBD1 (6 bases). Germline-derived CDR1 and CDR2 are LNHDA and SQIVND (reference sequence). The CDR3 extends over 12 amino acids. Trimming pared 5 bases from V and 8 bases from J, leaving 12 bases between. The CDR3 spells CASSVGGLEAFF. DNA of the CDR3: TGTGCCAGTAGTGTAGGGGGGTTGGAAGCTTTCTTT.

This clonotype was seen many times. The V and J genes are TRBV20-1 and TRBJ2-7; D gene unclear. The CDR3 is made up of 15 amino acids. CDR1 and CDR2 from the germline V gene are DFQATT and SNEGSKA (reference sequence). Deletions cut 6 bases from V and 0 bases from J, with 18 bases between. The CDR3 region has the DNA TGCAGTGCCAATGCAGCGTCGCTTTCCTCCTACGAGCAGTACTTC. This codes for CSANAASLSSYEQYF.

There are many counts of this clonotype. The chain recombines TRBV12-3 or TRBV12-4 with TRBJ1-1, with a tentative D call TRBD1 (5 bases). V shed 6 bases and J shed 8 bases, with 16 bases lying between them. This CDR3 has 13 amino acids. CDR3 nucleotides: TGTGCCAGCAGCCTACAGGCGTCAGGGGAAGCTTTCTTT. This codes for CASSLQASGEAFF.

The chain uses TRBV7-6 and TRBJ1-1; the D gene is possibly TRBD1 (6 bases). The V gene lost 3 bases and the J gene lost 1 base, with 9 bases spanning the gap. CDR3 size: 14 residues. Germline V gene sequence: CDR1 SGHVS, CDR2 FNYEAQ. The CDR3 here is CASSLDSTNTEAFF. Written as DNA, the CDR3 is TGTGCCAGCAGCTTGGACAGCACGAACACTGAAGCTTTCTTT.

In its sample, this clonotype was seen many times. The CDR3 bases are TGTGCCACCAGCAGACTAGCTGGAGATACGCAGTATTTT. This translates into CATSRLAGDTQYF. This chain uses TRBV15 with TRBJ2-3, with TRBD2 as a possible D gene (5 bases). CDR1 and CDR2 (germline): LNHNV, YYDKDF (reference sequence). Trimming cost V 2 bases and J 5 bases, with 8 bases left between them. CDR3 length: 13 residues.

The table lists this clonotype with many counts. V gene TRBV19 combines with J gene TRBJ2-4; TRBD1 matches at 7 bases. The CDR3 runs to 16 residues. Germline CDR1 LNHDA, CDR2 SQIVND (reference sequence). Trimming cost V 0 bases and J 5 bases; bases outside gene matches: 7. CDR3 region: CASSIELTGIQNIQYF. The DNA for the CDR3 is TGTGCCAGTAGTATAGAACTGACAGGGATCCAAAACATTCAGTACTTC.

The chain employs TRBV10-2 and TRBJ1-6; 7 bases line up with TRBD1. The CDR3 runs 13 residues. CDR1 WSHSY and CDR2 SAAADI come from the germline V gene. The V gene end was trimmed by 6 bases and the J gene end by 8 bases; junction bases not matched to a gene: 4. The CDR3 protein is CASRRQGDSPLHF. The CDR3 nucleotides are TGCGCCAGCAGGCGACAGGGCGATTCACCCCTCCACTTT.

The sample holds many counts of this clonotype. V gene TRBV29-1 combines with J gene TRBJ2-1, with D unclear. Germline loops: CDR1 SQVTM, CDR2 ANQGSEA. V was pared by 1 base and J by 9 bases, with 7 bases between. This CDR3 has 11 amino acids. The CDR3 here is CSVEGVPEQFF. The CDR3 bases are TGCAGCGTTGAAGGGGTTCCTGAGCAGTTCTTC.

This clonotype was observed many times. The chain recombines TRBV20-1 with TRBJ2-2; 11 bases align to TRBD2. The CDR3 extends over 17 amino acids. V lost 1 base to trimming and J lost 6 bases; unmatched junction nucleotides: 10. Germline CDR1 DFQATT, CDR2 SNEGSKA (reference sequence). CDR3: CSARGISGGARPGELFF. The CDR3 bases are TGCAGTGCTAGAGGCATTAGCGGGGGGGCTCGCCCCGGGGAGCTGTTTTTT.

Comment on this clonotype: A much larger clone is a single base away; this may be a read error. Since no conserved phenylalanine or tryptophan closes the CDR3, a read error is the likely cause. J is TRBJ2-1 and V is TRBV10-3; tentative D call: TRBD1 (8 bases). With 10 bases removed from V and 5 bases from J, the gap between germline ends came to 21 bases. This CDR3 is built from 15 residues. Germline CDR1 ENHRY, CDR2 SYGVKD. CDR3 region: CASRTRQGRDNEQFI. CDR3 coding DNA: TGTGCCAGCAGAACTAGACAGGGGAGGGACAATGAGCAGTTCATC.

J is TRBJ2-7 and V is TRBV20-1; D not certain. CDR1 and CDR2 from the germline V gene are DFQATT and SNEGSKA (reference sequence). Trimming took 3 bases from V and 3 from J, leaving 12 bases between them. The CDR3 length is 13 residues. The CDR3 bases are TGCAGTGCTAGGGAAGGTCACCGCTACGAGCAGTACTTC. This translates into CSAREGHRYEQYF.